The 5 T cell receptor beta chains listed next were all sequenced from one sample in a study of cytomegalovirus exposure and HLA in healthy donors. 60 Vbeta and 13 Jbeta primers were used in PCR. This table comes from immunoSEQ multiplex PCR, and its TCRdb copy is limited to in-frame clones, with some not included. The repertoire holds some 130,000 clones, with more than 80% as singletons. The sample taken for sequencing was PBMCs. Receptor source: a man between 25 and 39 years old in good health and CMV-seronegative.

The chain uses TRBV9 and TRBJ2-1, with a possible D match to TRBD2 (6 bases). V lost 0 bases to trimming and J lost 2 bases, with 12 bases between them. There are 16 residues in the CDR3. Germline V gene sequence: CDR1 SGDLS, CDR2 YYNGEE. CDR3 amino acids: CASSVGSGVTYNEQFF. The CDR3 coding sequence is TGTGCCAGCAGCGTAGGTTCGGGAGTCACCTACAATGAGCAGTTCTTC.

This clone appeared a few times. The rearrangement uses TRBV11-3 and TRBJ2-3; D is perhaps TRBD2 (6 bases). The germline V and J ends were trimmed by 3 bases and 3 bases, with 13 bases remaining between them. Looked up from germline, CDR1 is SGHNT and CDR2 is YENEEA. CDR3 length equals 15 residues. CDR3 region: CASSLRLVRTDTQYF. For the CDR3, the DNA is TGTGCCAGCAGCTTGAGACTAGTAAGGACAGATACGCAGTATTTT.

Remarks on this clone: One end of the junction varies from germline; a read error may be responsible. The chain is built from TRBV29-1 and TRBJ2-6; a possible D gene is TRBD1 (5 bases). CDR1 and CDR2 (germline): SQVTM, ANQGSEA. The CDR3 has 12 residues. The CDR3 is CSVESGANALTF. CDR3 DNA: TGCAGCGTTGAATCTGGGGCCAACGCCCTGACTTTC.

DNA of the CDR3: TGTGCCAGCAGGGGACAGGGTCGTACTGAAGCTTTCTTT. As protein: CASRGQGRTEAFF. The chain recombines TRBV27 with TRBJ1-1, with 9 bases matching TRBD1. With 6 bases clipped from V and 5 bases from J, the junction kept 4 bases outside the gene matches. This CDR3 is 13 amino acids long. Germline CDR1 and CDR2: MNHEY and SMNVEV (reference sequence).

V usage is TRBV11-3 and J usage is TRBJ2-1, with a tentative D call TRBD2 (6 bases). The CDR3 loop spans 16 amino acids. Between the trimmed V and J ends, which lost 1 base and 0 bases, there was a span of 10 bases. Germline V CDR1 and CDR2: SGHNT, YENEEA. CDR3 amino acids: CASSLGLDYSYNEQFF. The DNA of the CDR3 is TGTGCCAGCAGCTTAGGCTTGGACTACTCCTACAATGAGCAGTTCTTC.